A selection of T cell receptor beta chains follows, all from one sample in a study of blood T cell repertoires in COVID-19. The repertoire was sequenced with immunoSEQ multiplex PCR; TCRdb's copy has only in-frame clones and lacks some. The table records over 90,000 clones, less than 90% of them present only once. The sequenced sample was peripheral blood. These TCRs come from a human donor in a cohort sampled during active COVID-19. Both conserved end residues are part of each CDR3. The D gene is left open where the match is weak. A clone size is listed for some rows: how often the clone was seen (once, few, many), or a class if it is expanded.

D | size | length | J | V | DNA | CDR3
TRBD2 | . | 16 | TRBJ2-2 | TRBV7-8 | TGTGCCAGCAGCCCACTAGCGGGGGGGTTCACCGGGGAGCTGTTTTTT | CASSPLAGGFTGELFF
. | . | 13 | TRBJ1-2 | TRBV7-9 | TGTGCCAGCAGCAGCGGACAGCACTATGGCTACACCTTC | CASSSGQHYGYTF
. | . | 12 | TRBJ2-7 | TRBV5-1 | TGCGCCAGCAGCCATGACAGCTACGAGCAGTACTTC | CASSHDSYEQYF
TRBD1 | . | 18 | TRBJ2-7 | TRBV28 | TGTGCCAGCAGCTCTAAGTCCCGGGACAGGGGCGAATCCTACGAGCAGTACTTC | CASSSKSRDRGESYEQYF
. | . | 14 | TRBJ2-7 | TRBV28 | TGTGCCAGCAGTGTACAGGGTCAAGTAAGCGAGCAGTACTTC | CASSVQGQVSEQYF
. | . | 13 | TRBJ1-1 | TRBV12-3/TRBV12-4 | TGTGCCAGCAGCCTGGGACAGAACACTGAAGCTTTCTTT | CASSLGQNTEAFF
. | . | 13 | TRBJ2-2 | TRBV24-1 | TGTGCCACCAGTGGGCAGAACACCGGGGAGCTGTTTTTT | CATSGQNTGELFF
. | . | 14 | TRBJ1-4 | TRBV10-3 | TGTGCCATCAGCCCGGGATTCGAATCCGGAAAACTGTTTTTT | CAISPGFESGKLFF
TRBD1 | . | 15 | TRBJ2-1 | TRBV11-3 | TGTGCCAGCAGCTTAGACGGGACAGGGATCAATGAGCAGTTCTTC | CASSLDGTGINEQFF
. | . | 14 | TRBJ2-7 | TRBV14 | TGTGCCAGCAGCCCACTCAGGGGAACCTACGAGCAGTACTTC | CASSPLRGTYEQYF
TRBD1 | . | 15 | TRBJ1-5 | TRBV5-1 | TGCGCCAGCAGCTTGGAGCCAGGGGGCCGGCAGCCCCAGCATTTT | CASSLEPGGRQPQHF
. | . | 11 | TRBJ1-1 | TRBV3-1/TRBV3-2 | TGTGCCAGCAGCCAAGGGAGGGGAGCTTTCTTT | CASSQGRGAFF
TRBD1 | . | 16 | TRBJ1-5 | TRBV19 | TGTGCCAGTAAAAAACAGGGGAATCGGAGCAATCAGCCCCAGCATTTT | CASKKQGNRSNQPQHF
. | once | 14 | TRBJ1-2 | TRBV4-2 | TGTGCCAGCAGCCAAGACCGCAGGAAAAGTGGCTACACCTTC | CASSQDRRKSGYTF
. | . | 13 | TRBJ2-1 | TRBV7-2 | TGTGCCAGCAGTGCTAGCTCCTACAATGAGCAGTTCTTC | CASSASSYNEQFF
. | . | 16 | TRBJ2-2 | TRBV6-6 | TGTGCCAGCAGCCCAACTAGGCCGGCGGGCACCGGGGAGCTGTTTTTT | CASSPTRPAGTGELFF
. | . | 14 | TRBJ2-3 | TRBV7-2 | TGTGCCAGTATGTGGGGGCGGCGCACAGATACGCAGTATTTT | CASMWGRRTDTQYF
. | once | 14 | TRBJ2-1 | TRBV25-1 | TGTGCCAGCGCAGGTGGGGCCCATGTCTGGGAGCAGTTCTTC | CASAGGAHVWEQFF
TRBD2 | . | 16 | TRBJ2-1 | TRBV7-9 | TGTGCCAGCAGCTTAGTGCTTACGGGGGGGTCAGATGAGCAGTTCTTC | CASSLVLTGGSDEQFF
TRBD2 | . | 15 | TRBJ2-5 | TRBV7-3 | TGTGCCAGCAGCTTAACTAGCGGGGGGCAAGAGACCCAGTACTTC | CASSLTSGGQETQYF
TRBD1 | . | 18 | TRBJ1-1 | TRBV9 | TGTGCCAGCAGCCCACAAGAGAGGACAGGGGGCCGTTTTCAGGGAGCTTTCTTT | CASSPQERTGGRFQGAFF
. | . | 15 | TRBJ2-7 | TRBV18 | TGTGCCAGCTCACCAACCCAGGGGAAGGACTACGAGCAGTACTTC | CASSPTQGKDYEQYF
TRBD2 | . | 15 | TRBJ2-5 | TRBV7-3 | TGTGCCAGCAGCCCCGTAAGGCGGGAGGGGGAGACCCAGTACTTC | CASSPVRREGETQYF
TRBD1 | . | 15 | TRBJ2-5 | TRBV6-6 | TGTGCCAGCACCATACAGAACCAGGGGGCTGAGACCCAGTACTTC | CASTIQNQGAETQYF
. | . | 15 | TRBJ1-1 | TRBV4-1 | TGCGCCAGCAGCCCTCACACGAATTTGAACACTGAAGCTTTCTTT | CASSPHTNLNTEAFF
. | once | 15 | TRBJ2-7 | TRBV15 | TGTGCCACCAGCAGAGATCAGGAACGTGGCTACGAGCAGTACTTC | CATSRDQERGYEQYF
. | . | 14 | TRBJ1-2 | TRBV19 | TGTGCCAGTAGTATGAACAGGGCGAACTATGGCTACACCTTC | CASSMNRANYGYTF
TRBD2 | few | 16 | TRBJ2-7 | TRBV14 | TGTGCCAGCAGCCAAGGGTGGCGGGAGACATCCTACGAGCAGTACTTC | CASSQGWRETSYEQYF
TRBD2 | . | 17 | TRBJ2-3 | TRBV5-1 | TGCGCCAGCAGCTTGGGGGGACTAGCGGCCAGCACAGATACGCAGTATTTT | CASSLGGLAASTDTQYF